This TCR beta chain was found in a study of cytomegalovirus exposure and HLA in healthy donors (dated by TCRdb to the late 2010s). Broadly, across the study: An earlier analysis of 550 to 700 of the donors reported more than 250 Gb of sequence data and some 100 million unique TCR beta sequences from 150 million to 200 million T cells. In a later analysis, previously published TCR beta repertoires from more than 500 donors were re-analyzed and high-resolution HLA genotyping was added so that TCR occurrence patterns could be studied. The study combined high-throughput TCR immunosequencing, statistical association of individual TCRs with disease status, and machine learning to predict cytomegalovirus infection status. All discovery cohort repertoires had been generated on a single sequencing platform. Because of strong linkage in the cohort, roughly 5 DR-DQ haplotypes were treated as single units for association and clustering. Among almost 400 genotyped donors of the cohort, an average of 235,054 unique TCR beta nucleotide sequences were sequenced per donor, roughly a sixth of them non-productive. Of the 300 to 500 genotyped donors, 75% to 85% were placed in the genetic ancestry cluster associated with self-reported Caucasian donors. The aim of the study was to test whether cataloging public T cell receptors could identify signatures of past pathogen exposure. Rather than drawing on any new phenotypic data, the later analysis identified candidate immune exposures from TCR beta sequences and the way those sequences occurred across donors. In an earlier analysis of roughly 540 of the donors, high-throughput TCR beta sequencing was used to judge whether each TCR beta V gene segment behaved as functional or pseudogenic. HLA typing included class I and class II loci at four-digit resolution. The study profiled the T cell repertoires of 666 subjects by immunosequencing and related them to cytomegalovirus serostatus. A separate validation cohort of approximately 120 different subjects was used in addition to the approximately 700-subject first cohort. A later genetic analysis used genome-wide SNP genotypes for about three fifths of the roughly 700 donors, treating that subset as a discovery cohort. The number of typed donors differed by locus: about 620-640 for A, B, C, DRB1 and DQB1; 522 for DQA1; approximately 600 for DPA1; and 400 to 480 for DPB1. Donor age, sex, ethnicity and CMV serostatus were collected together with the repertoire data. An early release covering 500 to 750 HLA-typed donors comprised approximately 290 gigabases of sequencing data and about 90 million unique TCR sequences. On the study overall, not on this receptor specifically: Because HLA typing was missing for some donors at each locus, association tests included only the typed subset. A cluster of highly shared sequence variants was judged likely to represent a technical artifact of the sequencing pipeline. Some IMGT-functional V segments, including TRBV6-2 and TRBV6-3, could not be distinguished by the 87-base-pair reads and were therefore excluded. According to a later analysis, TCR association rates differed among HLA loci, with DRB1 alleles showing the most associated TCRs and HLA-C alleles showing the fewest. In a later analysis, HLA-associated TCR beta chains were found to be more clonally expanded and to have lower generation probabilities than equally common non-associated chains. Correlated functional status among segregating V segments might reflect linkage disequilibrium, but an unknown experimental factor could not be ruled out. A further reported finding was that TCR beta sequences accurately predicted the HLA-A and HLA-B alleles for most subjects in the first cohort. Most TCR sequences were observed very rarely across donors, whereas some public TCRs were present in many individuals. In an earlier analysis of some 500 of the donors, most TCR beta V segments appeared in productive rearrangements about 87% or about 30% of the time, broadly matching IMGT annotations. About 17 rarely observed V segments, including chromosome 9 orphons, were excluded from the earlier analysis of about 500 of the donors because counts were too low. A later analysis reported that several top co-occurrence clusters appeared linked to parvovirus B19, influenza, CMV and Epstein-Barr virus. Roughly uniform sequencing depth across donors was assumed in presence/absence analyses, although this assumption may not hold. In this cohort, only TCR beta chains were sequenced, and detectable features were limited by the absence of alpha or paired-chain data. When HLA alleles, especially DR and DQ, strongly co-occurred, TCR associations were difficult to assign to individual alleles. Three of the identified cytomegalovirus-associated TCR beta chains were confirmed in vitro to be specific for cytomegalovirus antigens. Immune exposure information for the cohort was limited to CMV serostatus. The study listed approximately 150 TCR beta chains as associated with cytomegalovirus. At a false discovery rate of 0.05, a later analysis linked roughly 17,000 TCR beta sequences to specific HLA alleles. The authors suggested that the approach could potentially be generalized to other disease states and immunological phenotypes. Most CMV-associated TCR beta chains appeared to be HLA-restricted in a later analysis, and the HLA associations seemed to be driven largely by CMV exposure. A later genetic analysis reported fewer N-insertions in productive TCRs among donors in an Asian-associated ancestry cluster than the 666-donor mean. An association between a missense DCLRE1C variant and V-gene and J-gene trimming of TCR beta chains was found in a later genetic analysis and replicated in an independent cohort. The classifier was reported to diagnose cytomegalovirus status with high specificity and sensitivity in both the original cohort and the validation cohort.

The germline V gene (reference sequence) yields SGHNT for CDR1 and YYREEE for CDR2. The CDR3 contains 15 residues, cysteine and phenylalanine counted. Only the CDR3 portion is preserved as DNA: 45 bases, with reading frame beginning at the first base. V sheds 5 bases and J sheds 2 bases, leaving 16 bases between their ends. With regard to this clone: Its antigen is not yet known. Base qualities are not at hand, and no much larger clone is one base apart.

The cohort comprised around 690 healthy bone marrow donors. Cohort members were all nominally healthy when sampled, although unrecorded immune exposures were likely present. The donor tested CMV seropositive and was one of the 289 seropositive cohort members. A peripheral blood sample was collected from each donor, and TCR beta sequencing was performed on peripheral blood mononuclear cells. The Qiagen DNeasy Blood Extraction Kit was used to extract genomic DNA from the blood cell samples. Library preparation was by the immunoSEQ multiplex PCR assay. For the multiplex PCR, a mixture combining 60 forward primers for TCR Vbeta segments and 13 reverse primers for TCR Jbeta segments was used. The CDR3 region of rearranged TCR beta genes was amplified from genomic DNA with a multiplex PCR assay. The amplified TCR beta libraries were sequenced on the Illumina HiSeq System as 87-base-pair reads. The paper's processing steps were these. A later analysis tallied around 80 million unique TCR beta chains across the 600 to 700 repertoires, and approximately 9.9 million of those chains were shared by two or more donors. A nearest-neighbor algorithm error-corrected the raw reads and collapsed the reads into unique sequences, merging closely related sequences to remove PCR and sequencing errors. To assign V, D and J gene segments, CDR3 sequences were aligned to IMGT reference sequences. Each retained sequence needed at least a six-nucleotide match to both a V gene segment and a J gene segment. Rearrangements were called productive when the CDR3 lacked stop codons and stayed in frame with V and J; all others were non-productive. Following IMGT convention, CDR3 was defined as the stretch from the second conserved V-encoded cysteine up to the conserved J-encoded phenylalanine. In an earlier analysis of roughly 580 of the donors, sequences lacking an unambiguous match to a single V gene segment were excluded. An earlier analysis of several hundred of the donors called V segments functional above 56.7% productive rearrangements and segregating when the between-donor standard deviation exceeded 5%. A statistical classification framework was built for diagnosing cytomegalovirus status from the catalog of TCR beta chain sequences. V and J gene assignment, in a later analysis, came from comparing TCR nucleotide sequences with IMGT/GENE-DB human TR gene sequences. The TCRdist pipeline was used in a later analysis to assign CDR3 sequences and most-parsimonious VDJ recombination scenarios. In a later analysis, each TCR beta chain was defined by its CDR3 amino acid sequence together with its V-gene family, and reads lacking a unique V-gene family were excluded. In a later analysis, fewer than 650 highly shared, low-generation-probability nucleotide sequences were removed to address suspected cross-contamination and a sequencing artifact. For each public chain, a later analysis derived a clonal expansion index from normalized ranks of inferred template counts within each repertoire. In a later analysis, generation probabilities were computed with a VDJ recombination model fitted to out-of-frame rearrangements, and the resulting probabilities were checked against IGoR. In a later analysis, hypergeometric tests were used to score TCR-TCR, TCR-HLA and TCR-CMV co-occurrence, with a repertoire-size bias correction applied to TCR pairs. In a later analysis, false discovery rates were estimated by permuting HLA or CMV assignments 20 times. In a later analysis, co-occurring TCRs were grouped using DBSCAN, and TCRdist sequence similarity was added for clustering within HLA-allele-positive subsets. Repertoires with fewer than 30,000 or more than 120,000 public chains, plus five repertoires with anomalous nucleotide sharing, were excluded from co-occurrence clustering. The source is immuneACCESS, and TCRdb retained only in-frame sequences with V and J called. Part of the clones is not carried over; for the studies checked, unresolved V genes explain less than half of this, and the remainder is unexplained. V and J calls and clone size are copied from that table; D and trimming were computed from the DNA. In all, the sample holds 110,000 to 150,000 clones, and approximately 74% of those were seen once. The top ten clonotypes cover 4.3% of the sample.

Sequenced sample: PBMCs. This TCR came from a man aged 18 to 29 in good health and CMV-seropositive. In this chain, TRBV5-4 is recombined with TRBJ2-5, with a tentative D gene TRBD2 over 6 matching bases. The nucleotides read TGTGCCAGCAGTTCCACGGGAGCTCCACAAGAGACCCAGTACTTC. Its protein product is CASSSTGAPQETQYF.